Reported below is one TCR beta chain. Trimming took 4 bases from V and 8 from J; bases not matched to a gene: 4. The CDR3 spans 14 residues. Germline-derived CDR1 and CDR2 are MDHEN and SYDVKM. As processed by the authors: Reference gene primer amplification gave estimated nucleated cell counts. The assay was immunoSEQ multiplex PCR, and TCRdb's table has in-frame clones only and misses some. V and J calls and clone size follow that table, whereas D and trimming were derived from the DNA. This table holds 150,000 to 200,000 clones, 86% found once. The data derive from a study of blood T cell repertoires in COVID-19. As for the study in general: Samples taken during acute and convalescent COVID-19 were collected in the United States, Italy and Spain. Nucleic acid was either cDNA or gDNA, and it came from T cells, B-cell-depleted T cells, or PBMCs.

The rearrangement joins TRBV28 to TRBJ1-4, with 10 bases fitting TRBD1. This TCR derives from a man aged 18 to 30 with acute or convalescent COVID-19. The sample consisted of peripheral blood. CDR3 nucleotides: TGTGCCAGCAGTTCGACAGGGGGCTGGGAAAAACTGTTTTTT. This encodes CASSSTGGWEKLFF.